This paragraph covers one TCR beta chain sequence. Antigen: not known. This record belongs to a study of Ad26.COV2.S vaccination and SARS-CoV-2 variants. TCRdb's copy holds only in-frame clones and misses some; the assay was immunoSEQ multiplex PCR. The sample holds about 350,000 clones, roughly 90% seen once. Germline CDR1 and CDR2: MDHEN and SYDVKM. The CDR3 runs to 15 residues. V was shortened by 1 base and J by 3 bases, with 7 bases between the two germline ends. Treatment noted: around 19 received Ad26.COV2.S at low or high dose, single or two shots; five or six received placebo; per-sample allocation not given. Collection of samples fell on day 63 after the first vaccine or placebo injection. Notes on the study in general: From the TCR breadth and depth analyses, total T cell responses may have been underestimated. Post-vaccination spike-specific CD8+ and CD4+ T cell responses reportedly had substantial breadth.

V usage is TRBV28 and J usage is TRBJ1-6; no definite D call. Sequences were derived from peripheral blood, sampled in a trial of Ad26.COV2.S vaccine versus placebo. The sequence derives from a person between 18 and 60 years old who received the Ad26.COV2.S COVID-19 vaccine or a placebo. CDR3 sequence: CASSLFGDYNSPLHF. In DNA, the CDR3 is TGTGCCAGCAGTTTATTTGGGGACTATAATTCACCCCTCCACTTT.